This section outlines one T cell receptor (beta chain) sequence together with its context. This clonotype was seen repeatedly, ten times or more. This receptor's antigen is unknown. Per-base quality was not reported, and no clone a single base away is much larger than it. Taken from the germline V gene, the CDR1 and CDR2 loops are ENHRY and SYGVKD. The CDR3 has 18 amino acids, counting the end cysteine and phenylalanine. Here the CDR3 DNA is all that survives: 54 bases in frame from base 1. V loses 4 bases of germline sequence and J loses 1 base, and the interval between the two ends is 22 bases. The data stem from a study of T-cell reconstitution after alpha-beta-depleted transplantation in children (dated by TCRdb to 2016 to 2018). For the study in its entirety: Using TCR repertoire profiling, the study followed T-cell immune reconstitution in a quantitative way in children after TCRalphabeta/CD19-depleted allogeneic hematopoietic cell transplantation. Study-level results and caveats: The apparently early alphabetaT-cell count recovery about two months after transplant was reportedly dependent on only several hundred rapidly expanded clones derived from non-depleted graft cells. Hyperexpanded clone frequencies declined over subsequent months; after one year, T-cell counts and TCRbeta diversity were mostly attributed to newly produced T cells. In some patients, the high TCRbeta diversity seen at day 60 was put down to recipient T cells and intrathymic progenitors that had survived conditioning.

The method behind the library was PCR. For sequencing, an Illumina HiSeq 2500 was employed. TCR library preparation used molecular barcoding, with unique molecular identifiers applied to normalize quantification of the TCRbeta repertoire. The public reads were run again by TCRdb, first through fastp at Q25 and then through MiXCR, and only productive beta chains were kept. Rows with a matching CDR3 protein are joined into one entry that keeps the most common DNA and genes. Within this sample are about 260,000 distinct CDR3 sequences, with roughly 11% of them counted one time only. The top ten hold around a quarter of the sample. Explained via the paper, the treatment or condition label denotes: allogeneic hematopoietic cell transplantation with graft depleted of TCRalphabeta T cells and CD19 B cells. Transplant recipients were children who received TCRalphabeta/CD19-depleted allogeneic hematopoietic cell grafts.

The rearranged segments are TRBV10-3 and TRBJ2-5, and the D gene may be TRBD2, 5 bases matching. The receptor comes from a male patient between 2 and 9 years old who had a stem cell transplant for chronic granulomatous disease, so the T cells may come from the graft donor. Sample: peripheral blood, taken 180 days after TCRalphabeta/CD19-depleted stem cell transplant. The nucleotides are TGTGCCATCAGTGGGAGCATTGGTAGGTCGGGGTTCCAAGAGACCCAGTACTTC. Translated, this gives CAISGSIGRSGFQETQYF.